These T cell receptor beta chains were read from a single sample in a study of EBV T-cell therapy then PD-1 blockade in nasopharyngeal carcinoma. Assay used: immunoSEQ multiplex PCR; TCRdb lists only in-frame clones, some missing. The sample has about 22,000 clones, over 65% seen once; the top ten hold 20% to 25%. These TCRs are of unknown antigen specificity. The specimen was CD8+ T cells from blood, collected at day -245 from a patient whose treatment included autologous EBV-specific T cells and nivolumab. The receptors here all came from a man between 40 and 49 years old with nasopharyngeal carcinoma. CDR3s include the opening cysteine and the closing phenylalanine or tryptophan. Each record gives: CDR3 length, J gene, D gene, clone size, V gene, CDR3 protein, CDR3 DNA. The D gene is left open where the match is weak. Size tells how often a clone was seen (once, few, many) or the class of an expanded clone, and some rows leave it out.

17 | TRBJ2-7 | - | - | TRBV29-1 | CSVVGFLGTNSPYEQYF | TGCAGCGTTGTAGGTTTTTTGGGGACAAATTCACCCTACGAGCAGTACTTC
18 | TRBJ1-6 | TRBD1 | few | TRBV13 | CASTHRGQGSSYNSPLHF | TGTGCCAGCACCCATCGGGGACAGGGGAGCTCCTATAATTCACCCCTCCACTTT
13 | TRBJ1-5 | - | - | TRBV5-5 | CASSLNNGEPQHF | TGTGCCAGCAGCTTGAATAACGGGGAGCCCCAGCATTTT
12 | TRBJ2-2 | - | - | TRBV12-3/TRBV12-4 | CASSLWSGELFF | TGTGCCAGCAGTTTGTGGTCCGGGGAGCTGTTTTTT
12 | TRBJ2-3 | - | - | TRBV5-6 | CASSLDVDTQYF | TGTGCCAGCAGCTTGGACGTAGATACGCAGTATTTT
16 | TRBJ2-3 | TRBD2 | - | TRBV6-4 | CASSSTSAFGSDTQYF | TGTGCCAGCAGTAGTACTAGCGCCTTCGGTTCAGATACGCAGTATTTT
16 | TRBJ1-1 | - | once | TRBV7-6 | CASSLVTGRMNTEAFF | TGTGCCAGCAGCTTAGTTACAGGACGCATGAACACTGAAGCTTTCTTT
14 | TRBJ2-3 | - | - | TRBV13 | CASSLRAGTDTQYF | TGTGCCAGCAGCTTAAGGGCGGGCACAGATACGCAGTATTTT
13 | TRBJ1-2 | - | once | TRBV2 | CASTKGRLTGYTF | TGTGCCAGCACCAAGGGGCGTCTCACGGGCTACACCTTC
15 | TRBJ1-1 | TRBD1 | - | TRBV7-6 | CASSAPGQGLVEAFF | TGTGCCAGCAGCGCGCCGGGACAGGGGTTGGTGGAAGCTTTCTTT
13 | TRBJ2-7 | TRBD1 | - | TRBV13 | CASSLGGQYEQYF | TGTGCCAGCAGCTTAGGGGGACAGTACGAGCAGTACTTC
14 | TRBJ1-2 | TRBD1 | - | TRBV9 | CASSAGDRIYGYTF | TGTGCCAGCAGCGCCGGGGACAGGATCTATGGCTACACCTTC
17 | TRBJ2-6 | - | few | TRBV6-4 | CASSDSEGSSGANVLTF | TGTGCCAGCAGTGACTCAGAGGGGAGCTCTGGGGCCAACGTCCTGACTTTC
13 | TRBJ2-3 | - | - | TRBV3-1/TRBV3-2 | CASSSDYTDTQYF | TGTGCCAGCAGCTCCGACTACACAGATACGCAGTATTTT
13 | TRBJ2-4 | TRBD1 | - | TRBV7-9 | CASSFGNRGIQYF | TGTGCCAGCAGCTTTGGTAACAGGGGCATTCAGTACTTC
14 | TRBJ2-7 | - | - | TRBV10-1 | CASGLGQVGYEQYF | TGCGCCAGCGGCCTAGGGCAGGTCGGATACGAGCAGTACTTC
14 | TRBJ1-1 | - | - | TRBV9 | CASSDLMGRTEAFF | TGTGCCAGCAGCGATCTTATGGGGCGGACTGAAGCTTTCTTT
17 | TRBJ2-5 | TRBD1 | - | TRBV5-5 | CASSLGFLDRGQETQYF | TGTGCCAGCAGCTTGGGGTTCTTGGACAGGGGCCAAGAGACCCAGTACTTC
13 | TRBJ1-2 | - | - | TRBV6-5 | CASSYSLGVGYTF | TGTGCCAGCAGTTACTCGCTCGGGGTCGGCTACACCTTC
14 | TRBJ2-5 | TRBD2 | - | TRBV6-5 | CASSYVAGGETQYF | TGTGCCAGCAGTTACGTAGCGGGGGGAGAGACCCAGTACTTC
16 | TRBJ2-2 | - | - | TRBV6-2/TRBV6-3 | CASSWLRGLWGGELFF | TGTGCCAGCAGCTGGTTACGGGGACTTTGGGGCGGGGAGCTGTTTTTT
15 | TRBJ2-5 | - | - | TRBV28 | CASSFGGGGRETQYF | TGTGCCAGCAGTTTTGGGGGAGGGGGTAGGGAGACCCAGTACTTC
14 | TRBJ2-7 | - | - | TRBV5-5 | CASSFGPIPYEQYF | TGTGCCAGCAGCTTCGGTCCGATCCCCTACGAGCAGTACTTC
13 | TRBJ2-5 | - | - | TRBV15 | CATSRTEKGTQYF | TGTGCCACCAGCAGAACCGAAAAGGGGACCCAGTACTTC
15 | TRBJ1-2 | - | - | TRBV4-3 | CASSHQGGINYGYTF | TGCGCCAGCAGCCACCAAGGGGGGATCAACTATGGCTACACCTTC
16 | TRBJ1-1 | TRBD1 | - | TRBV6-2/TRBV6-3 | CASTYSPTGVNTEAFF | TGTGCCAGCACCTACTCCCCCACAGGGGTGAACACTGAAGCTTTCTTT
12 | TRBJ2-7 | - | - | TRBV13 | CASSSAGTRQYF | TGTGCCAGCAGCTCAGCCGGGACACGGCAGTACTTC
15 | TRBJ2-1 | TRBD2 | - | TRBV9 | CASSVAGGLYNEQFF | TGTGCCAGCAGCGTAGCGGGGGGGCTGTACAATGAGCAGTTCTTC
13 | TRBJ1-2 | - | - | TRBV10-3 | CAAFGGRGYGYTF | TGCGCCGCCTTTGGGGGAAGGGGGTATGGCTACACCTTC
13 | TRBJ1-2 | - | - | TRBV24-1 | CATSDSRVDGYTF | TGTGCCACCAGTGATTCCCGGGTGGATGGCTACACCTTC
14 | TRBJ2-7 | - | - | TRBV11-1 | CASSFHTGTYEQYF | TGTGCCAGCAGCTTTCACACAGGGACCTACGAGCAGTACTTC
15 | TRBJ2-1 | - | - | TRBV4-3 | CASSQDWQGRGEQFF | TGCGCCAGCAGCCAAGATTGGCAGGGTCGGGGTGAGCAGTTCTTC
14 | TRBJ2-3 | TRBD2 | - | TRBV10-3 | CATEERGVTDTQYF | TGTGCCACTGAGGAGCGGGGGGTCACAGATACGCAGTATTTT
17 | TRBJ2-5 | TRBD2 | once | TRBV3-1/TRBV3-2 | CASSQDIQAGGVETQYF | TGTGCCAGCAGCCAAGATATTCAAGCGGGGGGCGTAGAGACCCAGTACTTC